The clone carrying this TCR beta chain was picked up a small number of times. Its antigen is undetermined. Measured with immunoSEQ multiplex PCR; TCRdb has only the in-frame clones, and not every one. The sample lists about 67,000 clones; around 81% were seen once. Germline V gene sequence: CDR1 MRHNA, CDR2 SNTAGT. The CDR3 is 14 amino acids. With 2 bases clipped from V and 7 bases from J, the junction kept 1 base outside the gene matches. The data stem from a study of glioma-infiltrating T cells after dendritic cell vaccination. Study overall: Dendritic cell vaccination trial patients had either newly diagnosed or recurrent glioblastoma. Study-level results: Estimated pretreatment TIL content predicted outcome after dendritic cell vaccination.

Fresh-frozen tumor tissue and more than two years of survival data were available for all. The chain recombines TRBV6-4 with TRBJ2-2; 10 bases match TRBD1. The clonotype was recovered from a human donor with glioblastoma. Sequences were derived from blood, sampled before dendritic cell vaccination. CDR3 in amino acids: CASSDGQGGGELFF. DNA for the CDR3: TGTGCCAGCAGTGACGGACAGGGGGGCGGGGAGCTGTTTTTT.